This TCR beta chain was documented in a study of T cells in Graves' hyperthyroidism and ophthalmopathy. The wider study: At the time of initial diagnosis and before any treatment, peripheral blood was collected. Study findings and constraints: For ophthalmopathy, model prediction preceded onset by a median 6.5 months.

This clonotype was seen once. Its antigen is unidentified. The CDR3 spans 15 residues. The V gene's germline CDR1 is SGHVS and CDR2 FQNEAQ. Trimming left V 2 bases short and J 6 bases short, with 14 bases between. Those patients with uncontrolled infection, other autoimmune disease, pregnancy or lactation were excluded. Clinical symptoms, serum thyroxine, TRAb, thyroid ultrasound and orbital computed tomography informed diagnoses. It was RNA transcripts that yielded the amplified TCR beta CDR3 regions. First-round RT-PCR targeting the TCR CDR3 was performed with the HTBI primer set. TCRdb re-called the multiplex PCR reads through MiXCR, storing one row per CDR3 protein. The repertoire includes roughly 800,000 distinct CDR3 sequences, roughly 40% of them detected once, and around 10% sits in the top ten.

The TCR originated in a man aged 18-30 years with Graves' hyperthyroidism. The chain couples TRBV7-8 to TRBJ1-5, with D uncertain. Input material: blood. CDR3 nucleotides: TGTGCCAGCAGCTTATCGGGGTCGGGGAGTCAGCCCCAGCATTTT. Translating gives CASSLSGSGSQPQHF.